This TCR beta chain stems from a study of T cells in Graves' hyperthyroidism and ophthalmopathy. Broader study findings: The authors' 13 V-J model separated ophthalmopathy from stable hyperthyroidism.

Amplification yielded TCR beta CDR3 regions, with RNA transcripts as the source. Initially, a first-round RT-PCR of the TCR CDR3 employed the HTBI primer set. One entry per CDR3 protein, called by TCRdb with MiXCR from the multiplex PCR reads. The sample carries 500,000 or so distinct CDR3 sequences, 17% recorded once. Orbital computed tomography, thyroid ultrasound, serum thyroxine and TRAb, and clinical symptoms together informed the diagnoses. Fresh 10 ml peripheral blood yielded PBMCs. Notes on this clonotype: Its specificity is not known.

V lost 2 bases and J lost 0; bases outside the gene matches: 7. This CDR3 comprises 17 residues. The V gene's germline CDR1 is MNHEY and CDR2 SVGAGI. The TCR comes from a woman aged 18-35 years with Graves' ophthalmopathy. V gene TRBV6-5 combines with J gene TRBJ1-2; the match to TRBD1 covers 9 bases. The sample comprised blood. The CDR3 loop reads CASSYRTGDLANYGYTF. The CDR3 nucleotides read TGTGCCAGCAGTTACCGGACAGGGGACCTAGCTAACTATGGCTACACCTTC.